These T cell receptor beta chains were read from a single sample in a study of OX40 agonist ivuxolimab in advanced cancers. Sequenced by immunoSEQ multiplex PCR; TCRdb stores in-frame clones only, minus some. Of approximately 100,000 clones in the sample, over 85% were seen once. This material consisted of CD4+ or CD8+ T cells sorted from blood, taken in a trial of the OX40 agonist ivuxolimab. These TCRs come from an adult with an advanced solid tumor such as melanoma, head and neck, liver or kidney cancer. Each CDR3 is given with its conserved first and last residue. Each record gives: D gene, J gene, clone size, V gene, CDR3 DNA, CDR3 protein. D genes are given only for firm matches. The listing skips clone size in some rows; elsewhere it reads once, few, many or a size class.

.,TRBJ1-6,.,TRBV7-6,TGTGCCAGCAGCTTAGTGGAGGGTGGTAATTCACCCCTCCACTTT,CASSLVEGGNSPLHF
.,TRBJ1-6,once,TRBV6-5,TGTGCCAGCCACTTCACGAATTCACCCCTCCACTTT,CASHFTNSPLHF
.,TRBJ2-5,.,TRBV28,TGTGCCAGCAGTTTGGAGACCCAGTACTTC,CASSLETQYF
TRBD1,TRBJ2-1,.,TRBV2,TGTGCCAGCGGGACAGCAAGCTCCTACAATGAGCAGTTCTTC,CASGTASSYNEQFF
TRBD1,TRBJ2-7,.,TRBV28,TGTGCCAGCAGGTCGGGACAGACAAACTACGAGCAGTACTTC,CASRSGQTNYEQYF
TRBD1,TRBJ2-5,.,TRBV5-1,TGCGCCAGCAGTAGGGACAGCCAAGAGACCCAGTACTTC,CASSRDSQETQYF
TRBD1,TRBJ2-2,once,TRBV9,TGTGCCAGCAGCGCACAGACAGGGCTCACCGGGGAGCTGTTTTTT,CASSAQTGLTGELFF
.,TRBJ2-4,.,TRBV7-2,TGTGCCAGCAGGGAAGACTCAGCCAAAAACATTCAGTACTTC,CASREDSAKNIQYF
TRBD2,TRBJ2-5,.,TRBV15,TGTGCCACCAGCAGAGATCTCAGCGGGGGGCAAGAGACCCAGTACTTC,CATSRDLSGGQETQYF
TRBD1,TRBJ2-5,few,TRBV27,TGTGCCAGCAGCTCCGCGGACAGGGAAGAGACCCAGTACTTC,CASSSADREETQYF
TRBD1,TRBJ2-3,.,TRBV5-4,TGTGCCAGCAGCCCTTCCCCCCCCGGACAGGTAACAGATACGCAGTATTTT,CASSPSPPGQVTDTQYF
TRBD1,TRBJ2-6,.,TRBV11-2,TGTGCCAGCAGCTTACAGGGGGCTACTGGGGCCAACGTCCTGACTTTC,CASSLQGATGANVLTF
.,TRBJ2-7,.,TRBV7-8,TGTGCCAGCAGCTTAAGGGGGGCGGGCCCCTACGAGCAGTACTTC,CASSLRGAGPYEQYF
.,TRBJ2-4,.,TRBV7-2,TGTGCCAGCAGCTCAAGGGACAAAAGGGGAAACATTCAGTACTTC,CASSSRDKRGNIQYF
.,TRBJ2-7,.,TRBV28,TGTGCCAGCAGTTTTACCCTTGACAGCTACGAGCAGTACTTC,CASSFTLDSYEQYF
.,TRBJ2-7,.,TRBV5-4,TGTGCCAGCAGCTTGGATCTAGCGACCTACGAGCAGTACTTC,CASSLDLATYEQYF
.,TRBJ1-1,.,TRBV9,TGTGCCAGCAGCATTCTGGGCACTGAAGCTTTCTTT,CASSILGTEAFF
.,TRBJ2-1,.,TRBV7-9,TGTGCCAGCAGCCTCCGGGTCCTACCCTACAATGAGCAGTTCTTC,CASSLRVLPYNEQFF
.,TRBJ2-3,.,TRBV7-2,TGTGCCAGCAGCTTATGGCTGAACACAGATACGCAGTATTTT,CASSLWLNTDTQYF
.,TRBJ1-1,.,TRBV5-5,TGTGCCAGCAGTAGCCAACCCGACACTGAAGCTTTCTTT,CASSSQPDTEAFF
.,TRBJ1-2,.,TRBV30,TGTGCCTGGAGTGTAGGTGGGGGCATCACTGGCTACACCTTC,CAWSVGGGITGYTF
.,TRBJ1-6,.,TRBV27,TGTGCCAGCAGTTTACAACTCACAGGGACCAATTCACCCCTCCACTTT,CASSLQLTGTNSPLHF
.,TRBJ1-2,.,TRBV7-2,TGTGCCAGCAGCGAATGGGGGATAGACTATGGCTACACCTTC,CASSEWGIDYGYTF
TRBD1,TRBJ2-2,.,TRBV6-1,TGTGCCAGCAGTGTGGGTCTGGACAGGGTTAACACCGGGGAGCTGTTTTTT,CASSVGLDRVNTGELFF
.,TRBJ2-3,.,TRBV6-1,TGTGCCAGCAGCGCGGGACAGACCTTAACAGATACGCAGTATTTT,CASSAGQTLTDTQYF
TRBD2,TRBJ2-5,.,TRBV11-3,TGTGCCAGCAGCTTGGATCCCGGACTAGCGGGGGGCCAAGAGACCCAGTACTTC,CASSLDPGLAGGQETQYF
TRBD2,TRBJ2-5,.,TRBV5-1,TGCGCCAGCAGTAGTAGCGGGGGGCGGGAGACCCAGTACTTC,CASSSSGGRETQYF
.,TRBJ2-4,.,TRBV5-1,TGCGCCAGCAGCTTGGGAGTAGCCAAAAACATTCAGTACTTC,CASSLGVAKNIQYF
.,TRBJ2-4,.,TRBV30,TGTGCCTGGGGGGGGGCCGGAAACATTCAGTACTTC,CAWGGAGNIQYF
.,TRBJ2-5,.,TRBV28,TGTGCCAGCAGTTTAACGCCCCAAGAGACCCAGTACTTC,CASSLTPQETQYF
.,TRBJ1-6,.,TRBV4-3,TGCGCCAGCAGCCAGACTTGGGCCATCTCTCCCGGTAATTCACCCCTCCACTTT,CASSQTWAISPGNSPLHF
.,TRBJ1-6,.,TRBV5-6,TGTGCCAGCAGCACCACAGGGTCAAGCATGCCCCTCCACTTT,CASSTTGSSMPLHF
.,TRBJ1-2,.,TRBV30,TGTGCCTGGAGTTCTGGGGGGGATGGCTACACCTTC,CAWSSGGDGYTF
TRBD1,TRBJ2-5,.,TRBV5-1,TGCGCCAGCAGCCTAGGGACAGCCCAAGAGACCCAGTACTTC,CASSLGTAQETQYF
.,TRBJ1-5,.,TRBV6-1,TGTGCCAGCAGTGACAGTATGGGCAATCAGCCCCAGCATTTT,CASSDSMGNQPQHF
TRBD2,TRBJ2-7,.,TRBV7-2,TGTGCCAGCAGTTCAGGACCGGGGGGTTCCTACGAGCAGTACTTC,CASSSGPGGSYEQYF
.,TRBJ2-4,.,TRBV12-2,TGTGCACCACCCACAGGTCCAAAGTACTTC,CAPPTGPKYF
.,TRBJ1-1,.,TRBV10-3,TGTGCCATCTCGGAGCCTCGAAGCGCTGAAGCTTTCTTT,CAISEPRSAEAFF
.,TRBJ1-5,.,TRBV4-3,TGCGCCAGCAGCCAAGATGGCAGGGGTGCTCAGCCCCAGCATTTT,CASSQDGRGAQPQHF
.,TRBJ2-7,.,TRBV6-5,TGTGCCAGCAGTTCCCCCGAGGGCTGGAGGGACGAGCAGTACTTC,CASSSPEGWRDEQYF